This TCR beta chain is from a study of cytomegalovirus exposure and HLA in healthy donors. The germline CDR1 and CDR2 sequences are LNHDA and SQIVND (reference sequence). The V gene end was trimmed by 2 bases and the J gene end by 0 bases; junction bases not matched to a gene: 14. The CDR3 has 21 residues. A multiplex PCR was run with 60 Vbeta primers and 13 Jbeta primers. This table comes from immunoSEQ multiplex PCR, and its TCRdb copy is limited to in-frame clones, with some not included. The sample carries some 130,000 clones, approximately 79% recorded once. This clone came up once. The specimen was PBMCs. V and J are TRBV19 and TRBJ1-6; 9 bases line up with TRBD1. The source is a man aged 40-50 years in good health and CMV-seropositive. The CDR3 region is CASSIMRTGDRLSSYNSPLHF. CDR3 DNA sequence: TGTGCCAGTAGTATAATGCGGACAGGGGACCGACTGAGCTCCTATAATTCACCCCTCCACTTT. The variable domain in full, with the rest retrieved from reference TRBV19 and TRBJ1-6, is DGGITQSPKYLFRKEGQNVTLSCEQNLNHDAMYWYRQDPGQGLRLIYYSQIVNDFQKGDIAEGYSVSREKKESFPLTVTSAQKNPTAFYLCASSIMRTGDRLSSYNSPLHFGNGTRLTVT.